A single sample is the source of the 22 T cell receptor beta chains below, sequenced in a study of blood T cell repertoires in COVID-19 (dated by TCRdb to between 2020 and 2021). Library generation was performed with the immunoSEQ multiplex PCR assay. TCRdb carries this immuneACCESS record with in-frame sequences only. Its versions omit some clonotypes, under half of them owing to an unresolved V gene in the studies checked, with the rest unexplained. The sample records a few hundred thousand clones, roughly nine tenths of which are singletons. About 1.7% of the sample is held by the ten biggest clonotypes. The sequenced material came from PBMCs or T cells enriched from blood (not recorded which). The receptors come from a woman aged 30 to 39 who had recovered from COVID-19.

The J gene is TRBJ1-6, the V gene TRBV9; D remains ambiguous. This CDR3 has 16 residues. Germline V gene sequence: CDR1 SGDLS, CDR2 YYNGEE. Trimming shortened V by 0 bases and J by 3 bases, and 10 bases separated the two germline ends. The CDR3 DNA follows: TGTGCCAGCAGCGTAGGAGCGAGTGTCTATAATTCACCCCTCCACTTT. This sequence encodes CASSVGASVYNSPLHF. The full variable domain, rest sourced from reference TRBV9 and TRBJ1-6, is DSGVTQTPKHLITATGQRVTLRCSPRSGDLSVYWYQQSLDQGLQFLIQYYNGEERAKGNILERFSAQQFPDLHSELNLSSLELGDSALYFCASSVGASVYNSPLHFGNGTRLTVT.

The chain links TRBV3-1 (or the pseudogene TRBV3-2) to TRBJ1-2; 7 positions agree with TRBD1. Germline lookup yields CDR1 LGHDT and CDR2 YNNKEL (reference sequence). Trimming cost V 1 base and J 6 bases; bases outside gene matches: 8. The CDR3 loop spans 15 amino acids. The CDR3 region is CASSQGPDRVHGYTF. The CDR3 DNA reads as TGTGCCAGCAGCCAAGGACCAGACAGGGTTCATGGCTACACCTTC.

This sequence joins TRBV18 and TRBJ2-2; D is possibly TRBD1 (6 bases). The CDR3 is 15 residues long. The V and J ends lost 4 bases and 6 bases respectively, with 15 bases between them. Germline loops: CDR1 KGHSH, CDR2 LQKENI. The CDR3: CASSRGQLSAGELFF. Here the CDR3 DNA reads TGTGCCAGCTCACGCGGACAGTTATCGGCCGGGGAGCTGTTTTTT.

The gene calls are TRBV7-9 and TRBJ1-4; no firm D call. Looked up from germline, CDR1 is SEHNR and CDR2 is FQNEAQ (reference sequence). Trimming cost V 3 bases and J 7 bases, with 15 bases left between them. The CDR3 loop spans 15 amino acids. CDR3 protein: CASSLGRGLTEKLFF. The CDR3 region has the DNA TGTGCCAGCAGCTTGGGTCGGGGTCTGACTGAAAAACTGTTTTTT.

A single count supports this clone. The chain has TRBV9 and TRBJ1-3, with unresolved D. The germline V and J ends were trimmed by 0 bases and 4 bases, with 14 bases remaining between them. Germline CDR1 and CDR2: SGDLS and YYNGEE. The CDR3 spans 16 residues. This CDR3 reads CASSVVGDGQGNTIYF. CDR3 coding DNA: TGTGCCAGCAGCGTAGTAGGAGACGGTCAAGGAAACACCATATATTTT. The full variable domain, its missing parts supplied by reference TRBV9 and TRBJ1-3, is DSGVTQTPKHLITATGQRVTLRCSPRSGDLSVYWYQQSLDQGLQFLIQYYNGEERAKGNILERFSAQQFPDLHSELNLSSLELGDSALYFCASSVVGDGQGNTIYFGEGSWLTVV.

The rearrangement joins TRBV19 to TRBJ2-6, with 10 bases matching TRBD1. The germline V gene has CDR1 LNHDA and CDR2 SQIVND (reference sequence). J gave up 4 bases and V 7 bases, and 13 bases lay outside the gene matches. The CDR3 has 18 residues. As DNA, the CDR3 is TGTGCCAGTACCACTGAAGGACAGGGGGTGTCGGGGGCCAACGTCCTGACTTTC. Translated: CASTTEGQGVSGANVLTF. Drawing the rest from reference TRBV19 and TRBJ2-6, the complete variable domain is DGGITQSPKYLFRKEGQNVTLSCEQNLNHDAMYWYRQDPGQGLRLIYYSQIVNDFQKGDIAEGYSVSREKKESFPLTVTSAQKNPTAFYLCASTTEGQGVSGANVLTFGAGSRLTVL.

A few counts support this clone. J is TRBJ1-2 and V is TRBV12-3 or TRBV12-4; D remains ambiguous. V gave up 0 bases and J gave up 8 bases, with 7 bases separating them. This CDR3 is 12 amino acids long. The CDR3 sequence: CASSLAFIGYTF. CDR3 nucleotide sequence: TGTGCCAGCAGTTTAGCCTTTATCGGCTACACCTTC.

The V gene is TRBV4-3, the J gene TRBJ2-3; 10 nucleotides align to TRBD1. V gave up 6 bases and J gave up 5 bases; unmatched junction bases: 8. The CDR3 consists of 15 residues. Germline values: CDR1 LGHNA, CDR2 YSLEER. CDR3 DNA: TGCGCCAGCAGTCCCGGGACAGGGGTTCGAGATACGCAGTATTTT. Protein: CASSPGTGVRDTQYF.

J is TRBJ2-4 and V is TRBV14; 8 bases fit TRBD1. The CDR3 is made up of 16 amino acids. Germline V CDR1 and CDR2: SGHDN, FVKESK. Trimming cost V 0 bases and J 5 bases; bases outside gene matches: 6. The DNA of the CDR3 is TGTGCCAGCAGCCAAGATTCGCTGACAGGGGAAAACATTCAGTACTTC. This translates into CASSQDSLTGENIQYF.

The rearrangement uses TRBV27 and TRBJ2-3, with 14 bases fitting TRBD2. V was clipped by 5 bases and J by 6 bases; unmatched bases: 13. CDR1 MNHEY and CDR2 SMNVEV come from the germline V gene (reference sequence). The CDR3 is made up of 18 amino acids. The CDR3 reads CASSSSGTSGSVTDTQYF. DNA of the CDR3: TGTGCCAGCAGTAGTTCCGGGACTAGCGGGAGCGTTACGGATACGCAGTATTTT.

In its sample, this clone was seen once. The rearrangement joins TRBV7-2 to TRBJ2-7, with 11 positions matching TRBD1. The CDR3 has 17 amino acids. J lost 4 bases, V lost 5 bases, and 13 bases had no gene match. CDR1 and CDR2 from the germline V gene are SGHTA and FQGNSA. CDR3 DNA: TGTGCCAGCAGCCCGAGGACGCGGACAGGGGGCACATACGAGCAGTACTTC. It translates to CASSPRTRTGGTYEQYF.

The J gene is TRBJ1-2, the V gene TRBV4-3, with TRBD1 matching over 7 bases. V shed 0 bases and J 3 bases; nucleotides not matched to a gene: 7. The CDR3 totals 16 residues. CDR1 and CDR2 from the germline V gene are LGHNA and YSLEER. The CDR3 DNA follows: TGCGCCAGCAGCCAAGACGTTGACAGGGCATACTATGGCTACACCTTC. This translates into CASSQDVDRAYYGYTF.

V usage is TRBV19 and J usage is TRBJ2-7; D gene unclear. The germline gives CDR1 LNHDA, CDR2 SQIVND (reference sequence). This CDR3 region has 16 residues. The V gene lost 1 base and the J gene lost 0 bases, with 13 bases spanning the gap. CDR3 residues: CASSIVYRPSSYEQYF. The CDR3 DNA sequence: TGTGCCAGTAGTATAGTTTACAGACCGAGCTCCTACGAGCAGTACTTC.

V gene TRBV11-1 combines with J gene TRBJ1-1, with D maybe TRBD1 (6 bases). This CDR3 region has 15 residues. V was pared by 4 bases and J by 0 bases, with 12 bases between. Germline CDR1 and CDR2: SGHAT and FQDESV (reference sequence). This CDR3 reads CASSSWTVMNTEAFF. The CDR3 DNA reads as TGTGCCAGCAGCTCGTGGACAGTTATGAACACTGAAGCTTTCTTT.

The chain couples TRBV15 to TRBJ2-3, with 12 bases aligning to TRBD2. The CDR3 covers 17 residues. V lost 3 bases to trimming and J lost 3 bases; unmatched junction nucleotides: 7. The germline V gene has CDR1 LNHNV and CDR2 YYDKDF (reference sequence). CDR3 in DNA: TGTGCCACCAGCAGGGGGACTAGCGGGTTTGTTACAGATACGCAGTATTTT. This codes for CATSRGTSGFVTDTQYF. The variable domain in full, completed from reference TRBV15 and TRBJ2-3, reads DAMVIQNPRYQVTQFGKPVTLSCSQTLNHNVMYWYQQKSSQAPKLLFHYYDKDFNNEADTPDNFQSRRPNTSFCFLDIRSPGLGDTAMYLCATSRGTSGFVTDTQYFGPGTRLTVL.

This chain joins TRBV4-3 and TRBJ1-2, with D possibly matching TRBD1 (5 bases). The CDR3 is 16 amino acids. Germline values: CDR1 LGHNA, CDR2 YSLEER. Trimming pared 4 bases from V and 7 bases from J, leaving 22 bases between. DNA of the CDR3: TGCGCCAGCAGCCCCGTAAGACAGACCCCTTTCTCTGGCTACACCTTC. Encoded protein: CASSPVRQTPFSGYTF.

The V call is TRBV13, the J call TRBJ2-2, with 9 bases matching TRBD1. This CDR3 contains 16 residues. V shed 7 bases, J shed 5 bases, and the junction held 11 bases outside the gene matches. The germline gives CDR1 PRHDT, CDR2 FYEKMQ (reference sequence). Here the CDR3 reads CASNFGGTGLTGELFF. The CDR3 DNA reads as TGTGCCAGCAACTTCGGGGGGACAGGGTTGACCGGGGAGCTGTTTTTT.

The V gene is TRBV6-5, the J gene TRBJ1-1; TRBD1 agrees at 7 bases. V lost 2 bases, J lost 4 bases, and 4 bases stayed unmatched. Germline values: CDR1 MNHEY, CDR2 SVGAGI. This CDR3 has 14 residues. The DNA of the CDR3 is TGTGCCAGCAGTTACGGGGCAGGGGGCACTGAAGCTTTCTTT. Its translation: CASSYGAGGTEAFF.

The chain has TRBV6-4 and TRBJ1-5, with D possibly being TRBD1 (5 bases). Trimming took 4 bases from V and 4 from J, leaving 11 bases between them. Germline CDR1 and CDR2: MRHNA and SNTAGT. This CDR3 contains 14 residues. CDR3 nucleotide sequence: TGTGCCAGCAGTGGTGGCAGGGAAAATCAGCCCCAGCATTTT. This gives the protein CASSGGRENQPQHF.

The V gene is TRBV12-3 or TRBV12-4, the J gene TRBJ2-2; 7 nucleotides agree with TRBD2. This CDR3 has 13 amino acids. V was pared by 10 bases and J by 6 bases, with 8 bases of the junction left unmatched. DNA of the CDR3: TGTGCCACCTACCGACTAGCAGCCGGGGAGCTGTTTTTT. Its translation is CATYRLAAGELFF.

The chain recombines TRBV19 with TRBJ2-7; possibly TRBD2 for D (6 bases). The germline V and J ends were trimmed by 6 bases and 4 bases, with 22 bases remaining between them. This CDR3 contains 16 residues. Per germline, CDR1 LNHDA and CDR2 SQIVND (reference sequence). The CDR3 here is CASRASGGAPFYEQYF. CDR3 DNA sequence: TGTGCCAGTAGAGCCTCCGGAGGGGCCCCCTTTTACGAGCAGTACTTC.

V is TRBV19 and J is TRBJ2-1; TRBD1 agrees at 8 bases. Germline lookup yields CDR1 LNHDA and CDR2 SQIVND (reference sequence). V lost 4 bases, J lost 6 bases, and 14 bases stayed unmatched. CDR3 size: 17 residues. CDR3: CASSSSLPGGFINEQFF. Written as DNA, the CDR3 is TGTGCCAGTAGTAGTTCCCTCCCAGGGGGCTTTATCAATGAGCAGTTCTTC. Variable domain in full (rest from reference TRBV19 and TRBJ2-1): DGGITQSPKYLFRKEGQNVTLSCEQNLNHDAMYWYRQDPGQGLRLIYYSQIVNDFQKGDIAEGYSVSREKKESFPLTVTSAQKNPTAFYLCASSSSLPGGFINEQFFGPGTRLTVL.